The 10 T cell receptor beta chains given below trace back to one sample, sequenced in a study of blood T cell repertoires in COVID-19. Measured with immunoSEQ multiplex PCR; TCRdb has only the in-frame clones, and not every one. The sample records over 55,000 clones, approximately 85% being singletons. The sample was peripheral blood. The source of these receptors is a man aged 45-65 years with acute or convalescent COVID-19.

The chain joins TRBV3-1 (or the pseudogene TRBV3-2) to TRBJ2-4; 13 bases match TRBD2. After removal of 4 bases from V and 4 bases from J, the junction contained 10 bases not matched to a gene. CDR1 and CDR2 from the germline V gene are LGHDT and YNNKEL (reference sequence). The CDR3 has 18 residues. The CDR3 coding sequence is TGTGCCAGCAGCCCTGGGACTAGCGGGGCTTGGGGGAAAAACATTCAGTACTTC. Its protein is CASSPGTSGAWGKNIQYF.

This chain links TRBV5-4 with TRBJ2-1, with 13 bases lining up with TRBD2. Looked up from germline, CDR1 is SGHNT and CDR2 is YYREEE (reference sequence). Trimming removed 5 bases from V and 4 bases from J; junction bases left unmatched: 12. CDR3 size: 18 residues. As DNA, the CDR3 is TGTGCCAGCAGATCCCGACTAGCGGGAGGACAACCGTACAATGAGCAGTTCTTC. This codes for CASRSRLAGGQPYNEQFF.

The rearrangement links TRBV19 to TRBJ2-2, with 10 bases aligning to TRBD1. CDR1 and CDR2 (germline): LNHDA, SQIVND (reference sequence). After removal of 0 bases from V and 4 bases from J, the junction contained 2 bases not matched to a gene. This CDR3 spans 16 amino acids. The CDR3 DNA follows: TGTGCCAGTAGTATAGAGGGGACAGGGGTCACCGGGGAGCTGTTTTTT. Amino acid sequence: CASSIEGTGVTGELFF.

The V gene is TRBV27, the J gene TRBJ2-5; TRBD2 agrees at 7 bases. The CDR3 contains 15 residues. Germline trimming cut 6 bases from V and 2 bases from J; bases unmatched to any gene: 9. Germline V gene data show CDR1 as MNHEY and CDR2 as SMNVEV (reference sequence). The CDR3 here is CASSLVGGGQETQYF. The CDR3 coding sequence is TGTGCCAGCAGCCTCGTTGGGGGGGGACAAGAGACCCAGTACTTC.

The V and J genes are TRBV6-5 and TRBJ1-6; D is ambiguous. This CDR3 is 14 amino acids long. Germline V CDR1 and CDR2: MNHEY, SVGAGI. Between the trimmed V and J ends, which lost 0 bases and 5 bases, there was a span of 5 bases. The CDR3 is CASSYSQNNSPLHF. CDR3 sequence (DNA): TGTGCCAGCAGTTACTCGCAGAATAATTCACCCCTCCACTTT.

This rearrangement joins TRBV6-1 to TRBJ2-1; 9 bases match TRBD2. Germline-derived CDR1 and CDR2 are MNHNS and SASEGT. V shed 2 bases and J 7 bases; nucleotides not matched to a gene: 9. The CDR3 covers 16 residues. The CDR3 region has the DNA TGTGCCAGCAGTGAATTGGCGGGGGGGCCTCTGAATGAGCAGTTCTTC. This gives the protein CASSELAGGPLNEQFF.

This sequence joins TRBV11-2 and TRBJ1-2, with TRBD1 matching 7 bases. Germline values: CDR1 SGHAT, CDR2 FQNNGV. V lost 1 base, J lost 6 bases, and 2 bases stayed unmatched. The CDR3 covers 13 residues. The CDR3 coding sequence is TGTGCCAGCAGCTTAGGACAGGGTAATGGCTACACCTTC. Residues: CASSLGQGNGYTF.

The V and J genes are TRBV7-9 and TRBJ1-1; 7 bases agree with TRBD1. This CDR3 is built from 13 residues. V trimming: 8 bases; J trimming: 6 bases; junction bases outside the gene matches: 9. Per germline, CDR1 SEHNR and CDR2 FQNEAQ (reference sequence). The CDR3 sequence: CASGNRGYPEAFF. As DNA, the CDR3 is TGTGCCAGCGGGAACAGGGGATACCCTGAAGCTTTCTTT.

The chain uses TRBV11-2 and TRBJ1-2; 9 nucleotides agree with TRBD1. The germline V gene encodes CDR1 SGHAT and CDR2 FQNNGV. CDR3 size: 13 residues. With V trimmed by 5 bases and J by 8 bases, 6 bases remained unmatched. The CDR3 loop is CASSPDRGLGYTF. For the CDR3, the DNA is TGTGCCAGCAGCCCGGACAGGGGTTTAGGCTACACCTTC.

The chain combines TRBV7-2 with TRBJ2-2, with 7 bases aligning to TRBD2. The CDR3 sequence is 16 residues long. V shed 5 bases and J 3 bases; nucleotides not matched to a gene: 9. Germline CDR1 is SGHTA and CDR2 is FQGNSA. The CDR3 protein is CASSPQSGADTGELFF. DNA of the CDR3: TGTGCCAGCAGCCCTCAAAGCGGGGCGGACACCGGGGAGCTGTTTTTT. Filled out from reference TRBV7-2 and TRBJ2-2, the complete variable domain reads GAGVSQSPSNKVTEKGKDVELRCDPISGHTALYWYRQSLGQGLEFLIYFQGNSAPDKSGLPSDRFSAERTGGSVSTLTIQRTQQEDSAVYLCASSPQSGADTGELFFGEGSRLTVL.